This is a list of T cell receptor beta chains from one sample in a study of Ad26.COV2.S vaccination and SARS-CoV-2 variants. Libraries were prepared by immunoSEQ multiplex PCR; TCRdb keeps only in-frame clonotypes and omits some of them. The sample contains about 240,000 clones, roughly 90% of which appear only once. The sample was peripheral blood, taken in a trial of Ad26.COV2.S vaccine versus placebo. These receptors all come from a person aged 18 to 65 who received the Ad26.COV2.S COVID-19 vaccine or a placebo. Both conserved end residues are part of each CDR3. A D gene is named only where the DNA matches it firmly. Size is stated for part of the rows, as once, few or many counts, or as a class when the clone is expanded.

CDR3 DNA: TGTGCCAGCAGTTGGACTAGCGGGGGGCCCCTCCAAGAGACCCAGTACTTC
CDR3 protein: CASSWTSGGPLQETQYF
CDR3 length: 17
V gene: TRBV6-2/TRBV6-3
D gene: TRBD2
J gene: TRBJ2-5
clone size: NA

CDR3 DNA: TGTGCCAGCTCACCACAGGGTGTGAACACTGAAGCTTTCTTT
CDR3 protein: CASSPQGVNTEAFF
CDR3 length: 14
V gene: TRBV18
D gene: NA
J gene: TRBJ1-1
clone size: NA

CDR3 DNA: TGTGCCAGCAGTTACGGGCAGGGGGCTGAGTCGGAAAAACTGTTTTTT
CDR3 protein: CASSYGQGAESEKLFF
CDR3 length: 16
V gene: TRBV6-6
D gene: TRBD1
J gene: TRBJ1-4
clone size: few

CDR3 DNA: TGTGCCAGCAGTCGGGGGAACGAGCAGTTCTTC
CDR3 protein: CASSRGNEQFF
CDR3 length: 11
V gene: TRBV25-1
D gene: NA
J gene: TRBJ2-1
clone size: few

CDR3 DNA: TGTGCCAGCAGTTTCGCCAGGGCATCCGAGCAGTACTTC
CDR3 protein: CASSFARASEQYF
CDR3 length: 13
V gene: TRBV28
D gene: NA
J gene: TRBJ2-7
clone size: NA

CDR3 DNA: TGCGCCAGCAGCCTTAGCCCGGCCCCTGCCGGGGGGACCGGGGAGCTGTTTTTT
CDR3 protein: CASSLSPAPAGGTGELFF
CDR3 length: 18
V gene: TRBV4-3
D gene: TRBD2
J gene: TRBJ2-2
clone size: NA

CDR3 DNA: TGTGCCAGCAGCTCAAGACAGAACTCCTACAATGAGCAGTTCTTC
CDR3 protein: CASSSRQNSYNEQFF
CDR3 length: 15
V gene: TRBV7-9
D gene: NA
J gene: TRBJ2-1
clone size: once

CDR3 DNA: TGTGCCAGCAGTCCCGGGACCGGCGGAACAGATACGCAGTATTTT
CDR3 protein: CASSPGTGGTDTQYF
CDR3 length: 15
V gene: TRBV27
D gene: NA
J gene: TRBJ2-3
clone size: NA

CDR3 DNA: TGTGCCAGCAGTTACTCCCCGGGGGTTTACGGGGAGCTGTTTTTT
CDR3 protein: CASSYSPGVYGELFF
CDR3 length: 15
V gene: TRBV6-5
D gene: NA
J gene: TRBJ2-2
clone size: NA

CDR3 DNA: TGTGCCAGCAGGACAGGACCGAACACTGAAGCTTTCTTT
CDR3 protein: CASRTGPNTEAFF
CDR3 length: 13
V gene: TRBV6-5
D gene: NA
J gene: TRBJ1-1
clone size: once